Listed here are 19 T cell receptor beta chains from one sample, sequenced in a study of blood T cell repertoires in COVID-19. TCRdb's table, derived via immunoSEQ multiplex PCR, lists solely in-frame clones and lacks some. Among a few hundred thousand clones listed, about 87% were seen once. Specimen: PBMCs or T cells enriched from blood (not recorded which). All receptors derive from a man aged 18-30 years with acute COVID-19.

V gene TRBV2 combines with J gene TRBJ2-1, with D perhaps matching TRBD1 (6 bases). The CDR3 spans 11 residues. Trimming took 8 bases from V and 6 from J, leaving 8 bases between them. The germline gives CDR1 SNHLY, CDR2 FYNNEI. The CDR3 nucleotides read TGTGCCAGCTTCAGGGGCAATGAGCAGTTCTTC. Protein sequence: CASFRGNEQFF.

A word on this clone: An end of the junction does not agree with germline; a read error may underlie this. The V and J genes are TRBV19 and TRBJ2-1, with D perhaps TRBD2 (7 bases). This CDR3 has 15 amino acids. CDR1 is LNHDA and CDR2 is SQIVND in the germline V gene (reference sequence). The CDR3 region has the DNA TGTGCCAGTAGCATAGGGGGAGGGCCTTACAATGAGCAGTTCTTC. Amino acid sequence: CASSIGGGPYNEQFF.

The sample holds one count of this clone. The J gene is TRBJ1-1, the V gene TRBV6-6; the D is unclear. V lost 9 bases and J 3 bases, leaving 5 bases between the germline ends. Germline CDR1 MNHNY, CDR2 SVGAGI (reference sequence). This CDR3 is 10 amino acids long. In DNA form, the CDR3 reads TGTGCCAGTGAGCACACTGAAGCTTTCTTT. Its protein product is CASEHTEAFF.

The chain carries TRBV2 and TRBJ1-1; 7 positions agree with TRBD1. The CDR3 is 14 amino acids. The V segment lost 5 bases and the J segment 1 base; nucleotides outside the gene matches: 4. Germline lookup yields CDR1 SNHLY and CDR2 FYNNEI. The CDR3 region is CASSLQGPNTEAFF. The CDR3 region has the DNA TGTGCCAGCAGTCTACAGGGGCCGAACACTGAAGCTTTCTTT. The full variable domain, rest sourced from reference TRBV2 and TRBJ1-1, is EPEVTQTPSHQVTQMGQEVILRCVPISNHLYFYWYRQILGQKVEFLVSFYNNEISEKSEIFDDQFSVERPDGSNFTLKIRSTKLEDSAMYFCASSLQGPNTEAFFGQGTRLTVV.

The rearrangement links TRBV5-4 to TRBJ2-7, with D perhaps matching TRBD1 (6 bases). V shed 2 bases and J shed 4 bases, with 10 bases lying between them. This CDR3 comprises 13 residues. Germline CDR1 and CDR2: SGHNT and YYREEE (reference sequence). CDR3 nucleotide sequence: TGTGCCAGCAGCTTATTACAGGGATACGAGCAGTACTTC. This encodes CASSLLQGYEQYF.

The V and J genes are TRBV9 and TRBJ1-1, with D unresolved. This CDR3 has 15 residues. The germline V gene encodes CDR1 SGDLS and CDR2 YYNGEE. The V end was cut by 0 bases, the J end by 5 bases, with 14 bases between. This CDR3 reads CASSVGGGSLTEAFF. The CDR3 coding sequence is TGTGCCAGCAGCGTAGGCGGAGGAAGTTTGACTGAAGCTTTCTTT.

The rearrangement links TRBV2 to TRBJ1-2; weak D call: TRBD1 (5 bases). V lost 6 bases, J lost 0 bases, and 11 bases lay in between. The germline V gene encodes CDR1 SNHLY and CDR2 FYNNEI. This CDR3 contains 14 residues. CDR3 bases: TGTGCCAGCAGGAACCGGGGGGCTAACTATGGCTACACCTTC. This sequence encodes CASRNRGANYGYTF.

The chain couples TRBV7-3 to TRBJ2-1; D possibly corresponds to TRBD2 (5 bases). Germline-derived CDR1 and CDR2 are SGHTA and FQGTGA. The CDR3 sequence is 16 residues long. V lost 1 base and J lost 4, with 14 bases in between. The CDR3 coding sequence is TGTGCCAGCAGCTTAAACGGGGAACGGGCTTACAATGAGCAGTTCTTC. This gives the protein CASSLNGERAYNEQFF.

The chain recombines TRBV28 with TRBJ1-5, with TRBD1 matching over 9 bases. Germline V gives CDR1 MDHEN, CDR2 SYDVKM. J gave up 1 base and V 8 bases, and 6 bases lay outside the gene matches. CDR3 length equals 15 residues. This CDR3 is CASRSGTGSNQPQHF. The CDR3 DNA sequence: TGTGCCAGCCGTTCCGGGACAGGGAGCAATCAGCCCCAGCATTTT.

This rearrangement joins TRBV7-9 to TRBJ1-1, with no clear D. V dropped 2 bases and J dropped 4 bases, with 8 bases sitting between them. This CDR3 comprises 13 residues. CDR1 and CDR2 from the germline V gene are SEHNR and FQNEAQ (reference sequence). The CDR3 region has the DNA TGTGCCAGCAGCTTACCGGGTGGCACTGAAGCTTTCTTT. Amino acids: CASSLPGGTEAFF.

The chain employs TRBV29-1 and TRBJ1-1, with D hard to call. Germline CDR1 reads SQVTM; CDR2 reads ANQGSEA. CDR3 size: 11 residues. The V and J ends lost 6 bases and 7 bases respectively, with 12 bases between them. The CDR3 region has the DNA TGCAGCGTCTTACAACCAGGTGAAGCTTTCTTT. This translates into CSVLQPGEAFF.

This clone appeared a few times. The chain uses TRBV5-6 and TRBJ1-1; TRBD1 matches 9 bases. Germline values: CDR1 SGHDT, CDR2 YYEEEE. The V segment lost 4 bases and the J segment 1 base; nucleotides outside the gene matches: 2. CDR3 length: 14 amino acids. This CDR3 reads CASSGTGTNTEAFF. In DNA form, the CDR3 reads TGTGCCAGCAGCGGGACAGGGACGAACACTGAAGCTTTCTTT.

This chain's CDR3 is CASSPDLELTEAFF. As DNA, the CDR3 is TGTGCCAGCAGCCCAGACTTAGAGTTGACTGAAGCTTTCTTT. V is TRBV9 and J is TRBJ1-1, with D hard to call. Trimming removed 4 bases from V and 5 bases from J, with 15 bases in between. Germline V gene data show CDR1 as SGDLS and CDR2 as YYNGEE. The CDR3 runs to 14 residues.

The chain recombines TRBV2 with TRBJ2-5; 7 bases fit TRBD2. This CDR3 is 14 amino acids long. Trimming cost V 7 bases and J 5 bases; bases outside gene matches: 10. Germline V gives CDR1 SNHLY, CDR2 FYNNEI. The CDR3, as DNA: TGTGCCAGCAAAGAGGGAGGGCCCATCGAGACCCAGTACTTC. Protein product: CASKEGGPIETQYF.

The chain has TRBV7-3 and TRBJ2-1; D is perhaps TRBD1 (6 bases). CDR1 is SGHTA, CDR2 FQGTGA, per germline. There are 15 residues in the CDR3. Trimming stripped 3 bases from V and 8 bases from J, with 17 bases between. CDR3 loop: CASSLGPIQGHEQFF. The CDR3 DNA reads as TGTGCCAGCAGCTTGGGCCCAATCCAGGGGCATGAGCAGTTCTTC. Full variable domain (outside the CDR3, taken from reference TRBV7-3 and TRBJ2-1): GAGVSQTPSNKVTEKGKYVELRCDPISGHTALYWYRQSLGQGPEFLIYFQGTGAADDSGLPNDRFFAVRPEGSVSTLKIQRTERGDSAVYLCASSLGPIQGHEQFFGPGTRLTVL.

The chain couples TRBV28 to TRBJ2-1; the match to TRBD2 covers 8 bases. CDR3 length equals 16 residues. J lost 4 bases, V lost 2 bases, and 7 bases had no gene match. The germline V gene encodes CDR1 MDHEN and CDR2 SYDVKM. The CDR3 spells CASSLGAGGPYNEQFF. The CDR3 bases are TGTGCCAGCAGTTTAGGGGCGGGAGGTCCTTACAATGAGCAGTTCTTC.

As regards this clone: At the DNA level, this CDR3 is encoded by other sequences in the same sample as well. The chain is built from TRBV30 and TRBJ2-7; 9 positions match TRBD2. Trimming removed 4 bases from V and 2 bases from J; junction bases left unmatched: 0. Germline CDR1 and CDR2: GTSNPN and SVGIG (reference sequence). This CDR3 has 12 residues. CDR3 residues: CAWTSGAYEQYF. The CDR3 DNA reads TGTGCCTGGACTAGCGGGGCCTACGAGCAGTACTTC. Using reference TRBV30 and TRBJ2-7 for the parts outside the CDR3, the full variable domain is SQTIHQWPATLVQPVGSPLSLECTVEGTSNPNLYWYRQAAGRGLQLLFYSVGIGQISSEVPQNLSASRPQDRQFILSSKKLLLSDSGFYLCAWTSGAYEQYFGPGTRLTVT.

This clone was picked up one time. Here the CDR3 DNA reads TGCGCCAGCAGTTTTACAGGGGCTACGAACACTGAAGCTTTCTTT. It specifies CASSFTGATNTEAFF. The chain couples TRBV5-1 to TRBJ1-1, with TRBD1 matching 7 bases. Trimming removed 5 bases from V and 1 base from J; junction bases left unmatched: 8. The CDR3 is 15 residues long. CDR1 and CDR2 from the germline V gene are SGHRS and YFSETQ.

On this clone itself: One junction end does not reproduce the germline sequence, and a read error may be involved. The V call is TRBV7-3, the J call TRBJ2-5; D is perhaps TRBD2 (6 bases). The length of the CDR3 is 15 residues. Germline V gene data show CDR1 as SGHTA and CDR2 as FQGTGA. The CDR3 DNA reads TGTGCCAGCAGCCTAACGGGACTGAACCAAGAGACCCAGTACTTC. Translation: CASSLTGLNQETQYF.